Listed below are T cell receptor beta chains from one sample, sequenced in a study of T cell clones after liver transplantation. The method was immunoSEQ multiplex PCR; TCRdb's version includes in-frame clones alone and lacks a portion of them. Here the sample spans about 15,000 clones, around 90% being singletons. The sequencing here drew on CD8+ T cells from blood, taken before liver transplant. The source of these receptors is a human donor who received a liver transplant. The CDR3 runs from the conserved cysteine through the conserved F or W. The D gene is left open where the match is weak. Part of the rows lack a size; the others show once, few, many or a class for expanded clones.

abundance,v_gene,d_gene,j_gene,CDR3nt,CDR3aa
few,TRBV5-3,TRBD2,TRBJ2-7,TGTGCCAGAATGGGCAGCGGGAGTGGCGAGCAGTACTTC,CARMGSGSGEQYF
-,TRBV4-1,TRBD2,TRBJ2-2,TGCGCCAGCAGCTTTCGGCGGGACTATATTCCCGGGGAGCTGTTTTTT,CASSFRRDYIPGELFF
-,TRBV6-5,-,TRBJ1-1,TGTGCCAGCCTCACAAACACTGAAGCTTTCTTT,CASLTNTEAFF
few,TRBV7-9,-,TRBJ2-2,TGTGCCAGCAGCTCGGGGCTCACCGGGGAGCTGTTTTTT,CASSSGLTGELFF
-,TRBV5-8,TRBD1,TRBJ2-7,TGTGCCAGCAGCCCCGCTGCTCCCGACAGGGTCTATAGCCACGAGCAGTACTTC,CASSPAAPDRVYSHEQYF
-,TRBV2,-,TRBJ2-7,TGTGCCAGCAGTGTACAGGGAATCTCCTACGAGCAGTACTTC,CASSVQGISYEQYF
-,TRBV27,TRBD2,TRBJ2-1,TGTGCCAGCAGTTTATCGGGAGGGAACGAGCAGTTCTTC,CASSLSGGNEQFF
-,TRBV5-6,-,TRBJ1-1,TGTGCCAGCAGCTTGAGGTTCACTGAAGCTTTCTTT,CASSLRFTEAFF
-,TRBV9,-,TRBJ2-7,TGTGCCAGCAGCGTAGACGGGAGTGACTTCTACGAGCAGTACTTC,CASSVDGSDFYEQYF
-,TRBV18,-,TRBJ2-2,TGTGCCAGCTCACCACCGGTCTTGCCCGGGGAGCTGTTTTTT,CASSPPVLPGELFF
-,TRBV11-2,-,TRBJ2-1,TGTGCCAGCAGCTTAACAGGCAATGAGCAGTTCTTC,CASSLTGNEQFF
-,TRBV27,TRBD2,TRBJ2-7,TGTGCCAGTGGCCCCCAACTAGCGGGCGTCGAGCAGTACTTC,CASGPQLAGVEQYF
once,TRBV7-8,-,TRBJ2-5,TGTGCCAGCAGCCTGCGGGCGTACCAAGAGACCCAGTACTTC,CASSLRAYQETQYF
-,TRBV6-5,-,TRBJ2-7,TGTGCCAGCAGTGAGGGGCTACTCTCCTACGAGCAGTACTTC,CASSEGLLSYEQYF
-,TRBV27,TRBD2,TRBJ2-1,TGTGCCAGCAGTTCACCACCGGGACTAGCGACCCTCAATGAGCAGTTCTTC,CASSSPPGLATLNEQFF
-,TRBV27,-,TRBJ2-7,TGTGCCAGCAGTTTAGTTGGTCTTCGGGGATACGAGCAGTACTTC,CASSLVGLRGYEQYF
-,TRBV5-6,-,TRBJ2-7,TGTGCCAGCAGCGCCGGACAGTTAACCTACGAGCAGTACTTC,CASSAGQLTYEQYF
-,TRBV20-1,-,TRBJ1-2,TGCAGCCCCGGGGGACAAGGGGGCTACACCTTC,CSPGGQGGYTF
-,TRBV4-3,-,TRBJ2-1,TGCGCCAGCAGCCAGGGCGGTGAGCAGTTCTTC,CASSQGGEQFF
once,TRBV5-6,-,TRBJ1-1,TGTGCCAGCACCACGGGGGGTTGGACTGAAGCTTTCTTT,CASTTGGWTEAFF
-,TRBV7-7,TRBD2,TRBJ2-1,TGTGCTAGCAGCGCGAGCGGGAGTTCCTACAATGAGCAGTTCTTC,CASSASGSSYNEQFF
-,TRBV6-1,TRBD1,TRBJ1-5,TGTGCCAGCAGTGTAAACAGGGGAGATCAGCCCCAGCATTTT,CASSVNRGDQPQHF
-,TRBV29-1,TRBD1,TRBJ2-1,TGCAGCGTTGGGCGAACGGGACAGGGCTACAATGAGCAGTTCTTC,CSVGRTGQGYNEQFF
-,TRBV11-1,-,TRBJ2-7,TGTGCCAGCAGCGAAACTAGCTTGGGCCGCTACGAGCAGTACTTC,CASSETSLGRYEQYF
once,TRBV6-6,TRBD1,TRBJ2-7,TGTGCCAGCAGTTTGTCCGGGACAGGGTCCTACGAGCAGTACTTC,CASSLSGTGSYEQYF
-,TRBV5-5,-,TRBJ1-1,TGTGCCAGCAGCTTGGACAGCGCTGAAGCTTTCTTT,CASSLDSAEAFF
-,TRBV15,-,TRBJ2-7,TGTGCCACCAGGCAGGCACCATCCGGGCTCCTCTACGAGCAGTACTTC,CATRQAPSGLLYEQYF
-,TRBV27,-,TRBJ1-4,TGTGCCAGCAGTTGGACCGGGACTTCAACTAATGAAAAACTGTTTTTT,CASSWTGTSTNEKLFF
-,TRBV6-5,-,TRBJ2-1,TGTGCCAGCGGGGTCTACCATTACAATGAGCAGTTCTTC,CASGVYHYNEQFF
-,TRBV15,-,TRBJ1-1,TGTGCCACTCGGACAGAAGGGAGCACTGAAGCTTTCTTT,CATRTEGSTEAFF
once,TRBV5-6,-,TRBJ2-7,TGTGCCAGCAGCTCCCAGGGATCTGGGGAGCAGTACTTC,CASSSQGSGEQYF
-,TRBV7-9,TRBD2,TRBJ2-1,TGTGCCAGCAGCTCCCTGGCCCCACTAGCGGGAGTCCCCTTTGAGCAGTTCTTC,CASSSLAPLAGVPFEQFF
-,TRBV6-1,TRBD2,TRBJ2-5,TGTGCCAGCAGTGAGGGGACTATCCTTGGGGAGACCCAGTACTTC,CASSEGTILGETQYF